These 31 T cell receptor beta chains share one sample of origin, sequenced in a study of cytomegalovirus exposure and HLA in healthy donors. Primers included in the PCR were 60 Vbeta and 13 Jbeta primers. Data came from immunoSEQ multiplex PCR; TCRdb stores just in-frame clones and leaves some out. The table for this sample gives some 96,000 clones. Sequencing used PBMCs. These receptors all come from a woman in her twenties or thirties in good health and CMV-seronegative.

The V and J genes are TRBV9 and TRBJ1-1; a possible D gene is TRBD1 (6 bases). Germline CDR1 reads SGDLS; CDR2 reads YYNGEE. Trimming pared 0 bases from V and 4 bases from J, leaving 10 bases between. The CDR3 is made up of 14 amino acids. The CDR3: CASSVAGGATEAFF. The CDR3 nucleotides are TGTGCCAGCAGCGTAGCCGGGGGGGCCACTGAAGCTTTCTTT.

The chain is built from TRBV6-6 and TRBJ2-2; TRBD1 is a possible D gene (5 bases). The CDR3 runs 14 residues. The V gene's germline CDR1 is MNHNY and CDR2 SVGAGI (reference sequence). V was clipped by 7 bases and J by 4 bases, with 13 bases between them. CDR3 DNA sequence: TGTGCCAGCACCCTAAGCCAGGGCACCGGGGAGCTGTTTTTT. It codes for CASTLSQGTGELFF.

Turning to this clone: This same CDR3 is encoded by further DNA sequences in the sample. Here the CDR3 reads CASSQDWASGGNNEQFF. The DNA for the CDR3 is TGCGCCAGCAGCCAAGATTGGGCTAGCGGGGGAAACAATGAGCAGTTCTTC. V is TRBV4-1 and J is TRBJ2-1; 10 nucleotides match TRBD2. Germline values: CDR1 MGHRA, CDR2 YSYEKL. V was clipped by 0 bases and J by 5 bases; unmatched bases: 7. This CDR3 region has 17 residues.

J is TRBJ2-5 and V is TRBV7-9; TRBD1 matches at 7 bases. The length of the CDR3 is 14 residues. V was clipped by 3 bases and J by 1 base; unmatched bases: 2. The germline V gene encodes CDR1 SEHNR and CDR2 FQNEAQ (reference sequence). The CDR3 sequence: CASSLGQPQETQYF. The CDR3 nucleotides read TGTGCCAGCAGCTTGGGACAGCCCCAAGAGACCCAGTACTTC.

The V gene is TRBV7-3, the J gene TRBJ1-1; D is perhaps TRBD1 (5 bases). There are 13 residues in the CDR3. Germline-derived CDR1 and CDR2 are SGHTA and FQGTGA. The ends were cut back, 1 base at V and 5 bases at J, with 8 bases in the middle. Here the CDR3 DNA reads TGTGCCAGCAGCTTAATCAGGGTAACTGAAGCTTTCTTT. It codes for CASSLIRVTEAFF.

The DNA of the CDR3 is TGTGCCAGCCAGAAGGGGGCAGGGACTAATGAAAAACTGTTTTTT. Protein sequence: CASQKGAGTNEKLFF. The V and J genes are TRBV9 and TRBJ1-4, with 7 bases lining up with TRBD1. The germline CDR1 and CDR2 sequences are SGDLS and YYNGEE. The CDR3 covers 15 residues. V lost 7 bases to trimming and J lost 2 bases; unmatched junction nucleotides: 8. The full variable domain, rest sourced from reference TRBV9 and TRBJ1-4, is DSGVTQTPKHLITATGQRVTLRCSPRSGDLSVYWYQQSLDQGLQFLIQYYNGEERAKGNILERFSAQQFPDLHSELNLSSLELGDSALYFCASQKGAGTNEKLFFGSGTQLSVL.

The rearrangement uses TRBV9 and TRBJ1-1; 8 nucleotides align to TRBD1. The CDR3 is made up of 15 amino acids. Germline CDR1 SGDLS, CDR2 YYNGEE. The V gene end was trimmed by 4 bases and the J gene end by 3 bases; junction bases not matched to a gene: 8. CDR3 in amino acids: CASSTPTGEDTEAFF. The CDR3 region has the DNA TGTGCCAGCAGCACACCGACAGGGGAAGACACTGAAGCTTTCTTT.

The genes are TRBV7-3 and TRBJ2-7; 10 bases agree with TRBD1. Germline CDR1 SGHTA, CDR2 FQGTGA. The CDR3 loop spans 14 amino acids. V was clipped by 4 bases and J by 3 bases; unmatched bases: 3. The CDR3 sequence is CASSSRTGGYEQYF. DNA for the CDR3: TGTGCCAGCAGCTCCAGGACAGGGGGCTACGAGCAGTACTTC.

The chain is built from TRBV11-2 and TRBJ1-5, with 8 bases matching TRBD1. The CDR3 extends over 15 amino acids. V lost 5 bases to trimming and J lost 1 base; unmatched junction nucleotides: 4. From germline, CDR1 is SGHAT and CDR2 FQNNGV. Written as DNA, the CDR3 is TGTGCCAGCAGCACGACAGGGGACAGCAATCAGCCCCAGCATTTT. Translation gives CASSTTGDSNQPQHF.

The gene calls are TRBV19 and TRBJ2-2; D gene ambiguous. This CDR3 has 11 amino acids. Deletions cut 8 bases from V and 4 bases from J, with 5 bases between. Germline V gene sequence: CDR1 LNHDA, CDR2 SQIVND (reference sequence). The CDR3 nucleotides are TGTGCCAGTTCCTTCACCGGGGAGCTGTTTTTT. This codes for CASSFTGELFF.

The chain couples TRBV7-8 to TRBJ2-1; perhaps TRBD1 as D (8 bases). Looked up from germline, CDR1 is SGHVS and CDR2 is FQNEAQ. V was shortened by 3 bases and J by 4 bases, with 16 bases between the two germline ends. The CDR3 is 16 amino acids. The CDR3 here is CASSFGGDRRYNEQFF. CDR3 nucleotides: TGTGCCAGCAGCTTTGGGGGGGACAGGAGGTACAATGAGCAGTTCTTC.

This CDR3 reads CASTAGREGRPDTQYF. As DNA, the CDR3 is TGTGCCAGCACCGCCGGGCGGGAGGGCCGCCCAGATACGCAGTATTTT. The V and J genes are TRBV7-9 and TRBJ2-3; TRBD2 matches at 9 bases. Germline V lookup: CDR1 SEHNR, CDR2 FQNEAQ (reference sequence). CDR3 length: 16 amino acids. Unmatched junction bases numbered 12, after V lost 7 bases and J lost 4 bases.

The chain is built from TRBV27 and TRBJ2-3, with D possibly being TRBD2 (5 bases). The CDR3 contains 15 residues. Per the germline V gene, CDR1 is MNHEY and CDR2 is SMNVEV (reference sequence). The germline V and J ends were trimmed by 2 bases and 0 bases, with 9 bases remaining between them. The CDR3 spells CASSLQDSSTDTQYF. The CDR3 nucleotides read TGTGCCAGCAGTTTACAGGACTCAAGCACAGATACGCAGTATTTT.

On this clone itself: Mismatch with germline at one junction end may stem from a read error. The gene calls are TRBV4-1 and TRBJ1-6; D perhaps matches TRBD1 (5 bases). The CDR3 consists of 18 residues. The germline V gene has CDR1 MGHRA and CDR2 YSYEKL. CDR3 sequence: CASSEEGAVSSYNSPLHF. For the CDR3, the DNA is TGCGCCAGCAGCGAAGAAGGGGCAGTCAGCTCCTATAATTCACCCCTCCACTTT.

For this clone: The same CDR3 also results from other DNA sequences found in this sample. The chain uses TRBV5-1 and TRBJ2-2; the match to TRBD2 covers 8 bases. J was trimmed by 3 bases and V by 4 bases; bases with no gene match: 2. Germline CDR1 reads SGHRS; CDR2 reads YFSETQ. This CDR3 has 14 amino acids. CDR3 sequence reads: CASSLGLDTGELFF. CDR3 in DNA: TGCGCCAGCAGCCTGGGACTAGACACCGGGGAGCTGTTTTTT.

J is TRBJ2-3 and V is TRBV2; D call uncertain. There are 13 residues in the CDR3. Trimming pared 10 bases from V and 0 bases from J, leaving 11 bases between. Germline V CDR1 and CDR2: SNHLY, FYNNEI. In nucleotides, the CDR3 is TGTGCCACTTCACGTCAGAGCACAGATACGCAGTATTTT. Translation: CATSRQSTDTQYF.

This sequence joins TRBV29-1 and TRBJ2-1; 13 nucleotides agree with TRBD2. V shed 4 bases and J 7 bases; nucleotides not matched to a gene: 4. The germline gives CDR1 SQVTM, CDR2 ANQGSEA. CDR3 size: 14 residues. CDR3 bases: TGCAGCGTTGCCGGGACTAGCGGGACGAATGAGCAGTTCTTC. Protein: CSVAGTSGTNEQFF.

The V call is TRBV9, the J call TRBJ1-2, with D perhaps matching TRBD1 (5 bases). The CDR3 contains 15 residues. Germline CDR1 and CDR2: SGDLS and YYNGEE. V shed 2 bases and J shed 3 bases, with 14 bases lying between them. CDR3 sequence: CASSVLGEVDYGYTF. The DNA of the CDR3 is TGTGCCAGCAGCGTGCTGGGGGAGGTGGACTATGGCTACACCTTC.

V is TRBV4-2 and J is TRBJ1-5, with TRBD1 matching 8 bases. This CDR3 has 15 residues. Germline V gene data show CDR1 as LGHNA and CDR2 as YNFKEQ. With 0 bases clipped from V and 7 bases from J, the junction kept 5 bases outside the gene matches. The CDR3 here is CASSQDRGLRQPQHF. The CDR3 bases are TGTGCCAGCAGCCAAGACAGGGGGCTACGGCAGCCCCAGCATTTT.

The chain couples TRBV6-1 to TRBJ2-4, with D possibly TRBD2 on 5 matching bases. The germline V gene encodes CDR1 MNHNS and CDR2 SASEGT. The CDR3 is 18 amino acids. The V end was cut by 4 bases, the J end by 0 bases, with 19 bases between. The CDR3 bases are TGTGCCAGCAGTGGCCGGGGTCCTTTTAACCTAGCCAAAAACATTCAGTACTTC. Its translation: CASSGRGPFNLAKNIQYF.

The CDR3: CASSLEGQFSTDTQYF. CDR3 sequence (DNA): TGCGCCAGCAGCTTGGAGGGACAGTTTAGCACAGATACGCAGTATTTT. The chain carries TRBV5-1 and TRBJ2-3, with 7 bases matching TRBD1. Germline trimming cut 0 bases from V and 0 bases from J; bases unmatched to any gene: 4. The CDR3 is made up of 16 amino acids. Germline CDR1 reads SGHRS; CDR2 reads YFSETQ.

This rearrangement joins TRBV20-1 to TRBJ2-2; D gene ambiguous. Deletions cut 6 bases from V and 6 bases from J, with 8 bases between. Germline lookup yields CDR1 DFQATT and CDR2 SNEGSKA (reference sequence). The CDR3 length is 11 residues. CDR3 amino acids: CSAEAPGELFF. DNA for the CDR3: TGCAGTGCAGAGGCACCCGGGGAGCTGTTTTTT.

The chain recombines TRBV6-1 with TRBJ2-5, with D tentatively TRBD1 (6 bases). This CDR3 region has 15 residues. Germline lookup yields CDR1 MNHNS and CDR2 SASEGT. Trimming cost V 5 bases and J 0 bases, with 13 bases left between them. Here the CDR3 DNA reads TGTGCCAGCAGTCGGAGGACAGAGTACCAAGAGACCCAGTACTTC. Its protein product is CASSRRTEYQETQYF.

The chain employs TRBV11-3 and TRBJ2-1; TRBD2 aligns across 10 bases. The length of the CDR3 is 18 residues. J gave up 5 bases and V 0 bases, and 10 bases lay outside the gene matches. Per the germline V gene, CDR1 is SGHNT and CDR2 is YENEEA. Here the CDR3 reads CASSLDGTSAALNNEQFF. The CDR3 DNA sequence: TGTGCCAGCAGCTTAGATGGGACTAGCGCGGCCCTAAACAATGAGCAGTTCTTC.

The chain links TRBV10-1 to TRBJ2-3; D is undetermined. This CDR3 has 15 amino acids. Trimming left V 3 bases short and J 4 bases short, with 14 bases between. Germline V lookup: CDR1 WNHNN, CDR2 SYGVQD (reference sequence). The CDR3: CASSDLTGQPDTQYF. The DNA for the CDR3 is TGCGCCAGCAGTGATTTGACGGGTCAGCCAGATACGCAGTATTTT.

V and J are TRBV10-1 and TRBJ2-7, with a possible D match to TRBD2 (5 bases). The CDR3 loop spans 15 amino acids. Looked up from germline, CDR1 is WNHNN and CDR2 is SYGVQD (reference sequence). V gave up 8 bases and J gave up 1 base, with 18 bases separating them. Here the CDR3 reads CASHTWREGSYEQYF. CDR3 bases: TGCGCCAGCCATACGTGGCGCGAGGGATCCTACGAGCAGTACTTC.

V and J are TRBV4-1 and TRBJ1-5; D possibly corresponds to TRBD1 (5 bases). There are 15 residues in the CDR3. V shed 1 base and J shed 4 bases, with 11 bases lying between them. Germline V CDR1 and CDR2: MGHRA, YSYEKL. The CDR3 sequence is CASSQVEGRNQPQHF. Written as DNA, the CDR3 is TGCGCCAGCAGCCAAGTCGAGGGGAGGAATCAGCCCCAGCATTTT.

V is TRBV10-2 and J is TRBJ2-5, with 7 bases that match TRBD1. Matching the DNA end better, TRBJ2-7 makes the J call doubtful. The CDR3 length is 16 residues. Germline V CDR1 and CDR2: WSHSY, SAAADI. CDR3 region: CASSEWGQSPPYEQYF. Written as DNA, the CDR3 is TGCGCCAGCAGTGAGTGGGGACAGTCTCCTCCCTACGAGCAGTACTTC.

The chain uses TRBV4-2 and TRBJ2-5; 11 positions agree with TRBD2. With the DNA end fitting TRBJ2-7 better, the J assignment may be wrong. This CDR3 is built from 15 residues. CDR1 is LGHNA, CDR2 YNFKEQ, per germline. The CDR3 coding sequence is TGTGCCAGCAGCCAACTGGGACTAGCGGCCTACGAGCAGTACTTC. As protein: CASSQLGLAAYEQYF.

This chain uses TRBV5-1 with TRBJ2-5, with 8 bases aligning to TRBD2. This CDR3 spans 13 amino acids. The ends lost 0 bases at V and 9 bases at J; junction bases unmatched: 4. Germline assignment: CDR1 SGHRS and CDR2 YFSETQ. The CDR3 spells CASSLADGGAQYF. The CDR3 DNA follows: TGCGCCAGCAGCTTGGCCGACGGGGGGGCCCAGTACTTC.

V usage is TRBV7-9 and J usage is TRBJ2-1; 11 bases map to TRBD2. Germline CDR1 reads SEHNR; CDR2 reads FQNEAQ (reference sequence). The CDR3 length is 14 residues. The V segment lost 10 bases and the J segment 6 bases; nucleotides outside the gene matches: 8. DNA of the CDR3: TGTGCCATCGAAAGACTAGCGGGATCCAATGAGCAGTTCTTC. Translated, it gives CAIERLAGSNEQFF.